This T cell receptor beta chain was retrieved from a study of regulatory T cells in long-lasting Graves disease. Overall study context: Newly diagnosed Graves' patients took antithyroid drugs under 3 months. Study-wide points: Limited sample numbers may have lowered accuracy. The study found TRBV28, TRBJ1-2 and TRBJ2-5 favored in persistent disease.

Building the TCR beta libraries relied on iRepertoire HTBI primers, and CDR3 regions underwent Arm-PCR. TCRdb re-analysed the multiplex PCR reads in MiXCR, keeping a single row per CDR3 protein. The data contain fewer than 500,000 distinct CDR3 sequences, under 20% of them singletons. The CDR3 has 13 residues. The V gene's germline CDR1 is MNHEY and CDR2 SMNVEV (reference sequence). The time point was: newly diagnosed GD, antithyroid drugs for less than 3 months. PBMC-derived RNA was used for the TCR library. Remarks on this clonotype: Its target is not known.

These data were also filed under a second study, of T cells in Graves' hyperthyroidism and ophthalmopathy. That paper adds: First-round RT-PCR targeting the TCR CDR3 was performed with the HTBI primer set.

This clonotype originated in a man in his forties with Graves disease. The chain links TRBV27 to TRBJ2-1, with TRBD1 identical over 8 bases. The DNA end lines up better with TRBJ2-5; the J call may be wrong. This material consisted of peripheral blood mononuclear cells (PBMCs), taken at new diagnosis, from a patient treated with antithyroid drugs. The CDR3 reads CASGSGTGGSQYF. The DNA for the CDR3 is TGTGCCAGCGGGTCCGGGACAGGTGGTAGCCAGTACTTC.